These 3 T cell receptor beta chains originate from one sample sequenced in a study of healthy donors' naive CD4 and CD8 T cells. Each TCR library used roughly 0.45 ug of total RNA and a linear amplification protocol. One entry per CDR3 protein, called by TCRdb with MiXCR from the reads. The sample lists 200,000 or so distinct CDR3 sequences, about four fifths occurring once. Sequencing used naive CD4+ and CD8+ T cells sorted from blood, pooled from several donors. The receptors originated from a pool of human donors in good health; the sample pools cells from several healthy donors.

The V call is TRBV6-6, the J call TRBJ2-7; 10 bases align to TRBD2. CDR1 MNHNY and CDR2 SVGAGI come from the germline V gene (reference sequence). CDR3 size: 14 residues. J gave up 5 bases and V 0 bases, and 1 base lay outside the gene matches. The CDR3 DNA reads as TGTGCCAGCAGTTACTCAGGGACTAGCGACGAGCAGTACTTC. This sequence encodes CASSYSGTSDEQYF.

V and J are TRBV4-1 and TRBJ2-5, with TRBD1 matching over 9 bases. Germline V gene lookup returns CDR1 MGHRA and CDR2 YSYEKL. J gave up 2 bases and V 5 bases, and 9 bases lay outside the gene matches. The CDR3 runs to 16 residues. The CDR3 loop reads CASSKRAGQGQETQYF. CDR3 sequence (DNA): TGCGCCAGCAGCAAACGGGCGGGACAGGGACAAGAGACCCAGTACTTC.

The chain links TRBV6-5 to TRBJ1-4; D not certain. V was shortened by 6 bases and J by 5 bases, with 13 bases between the two germline ends. From germline, CDR1 is MNHEY and CDR2 SVGAGI. There are 14 residues in the CDR3. CDR3 region: CASRDSGPNEKLFF. CDR3 coding DNA: TGTGCCAGCAGGGATTCGGGTCCAAATGAAAAACTGTTTTTT.